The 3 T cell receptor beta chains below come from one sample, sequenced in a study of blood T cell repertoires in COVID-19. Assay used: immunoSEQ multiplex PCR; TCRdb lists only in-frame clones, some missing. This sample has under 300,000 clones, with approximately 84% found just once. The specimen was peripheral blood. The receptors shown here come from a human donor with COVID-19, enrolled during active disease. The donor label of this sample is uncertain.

CDR3 residues: CSVRGGLAGAPGRNNEQFF. CDR3 DNA sequence: TGCAGCGTACGAGGGGGACTAGCGGGTGCCCCGGGAAGGAACAATGAGCAGTTCTTC. The rearrangement joins TRBV29-1 to TRBJ2-1, with TRBD2 matching 12 bases. Trimming removed 6 bases from V and 5 bases from J; junction bases left unmatched: 20. In germline, CDR1 is SQVTM, CDR2 ANQGSEA. The CDR3 is 19 amino acids.

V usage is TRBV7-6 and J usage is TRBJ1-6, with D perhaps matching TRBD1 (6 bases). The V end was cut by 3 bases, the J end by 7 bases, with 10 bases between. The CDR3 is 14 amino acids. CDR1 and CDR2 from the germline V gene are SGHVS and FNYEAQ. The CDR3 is CASSLGGLNSPLHF. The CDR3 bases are TGTGCCAGCAGCTTGGGGGGGCTGAATTCACCCCTCCACTTT.

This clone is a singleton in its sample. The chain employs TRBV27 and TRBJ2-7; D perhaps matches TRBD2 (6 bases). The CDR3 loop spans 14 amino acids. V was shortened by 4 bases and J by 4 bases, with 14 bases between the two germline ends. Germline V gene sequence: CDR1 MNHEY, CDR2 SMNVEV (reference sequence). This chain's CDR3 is CASSSEGRGYEQYF. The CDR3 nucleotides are TGTGCCAGCAGTTCGGAGGGTAGGGGTTACGAGCAGTACTTC.